A selection of T cell receptor beta chains follows, all from one sample in a study of T cell changes during pregnancy in multiple sclerosis. Produced via immunoSEQ multiplex PCR; TCRdb's table is partial and in-frame only. The sample has under 50,000 clones, 85% to 95% seen once. The sample consisted of CD8+ T cells from peripheral blood mononuclear cells, taken in the first trimester of pregnancy. These TCRs come from a female donor with multiple sclerosis, enrolled in a pregnancy study. Both conserved end residues are part of each CDR3. Fields, in order: clone size, D gene, V gene, J gene, CDR3 DNA, CDR3 protein. The D gene is left open where the match is weak. The size entry is marked missing in some rows and otherwise reads once, few, many or a size class.

abundance: once; d_gene: .; v_gene: TRBV2; j_gene: TRBJ2-2; CDR3nt: TGTGCCAGCAGTCGAGAATCGGTTTATCCCGGGGAGCTGTTTTTT; CDR3aa: CASSRESVYPGELFF
abundance: few; d_gene: TRBD1; v_gene: TRBV5-6; j_gene: TRBJ2-5; CDR3nt: TGTGCCAGCAGCCCGGAACAGGGGGCCCCACAAGAGACCCAGTACTTC; CDR3aa: CASSPEQGAPQETQYF
abundance: .; d_gene: .; v_gene: TRBV15; j_gene: TRBJ2-3; CDR3nt: TGTGCCACCAGCAGAGATGTGGCAGGTATCCTCCCTATCACAGATACGCAGTATTTT; CDR3aa: CATSRDVAGILPITDTQYF
abundance: .; d_gene: .; v_gene: TRBV27; j_gene: TRBJ1-1; CDR3nt: TGTGCCAGCAGTTTACGGGGGTTGAACACTGAAGCTTTCTTT; CDR3aa: CASSLRGLNTEAFF
abundance: .; d_gene: TRBD2; v_gene: TRBV7-9; j_gene: TRBJ2-1; CDR3nt: TGTGCCAGCAGCTTAGGGGTGACGAGCGGGAATACTGATGAGCAGTTCTTC; CDR3aa: CASSLGVTSGNTDEQFF
abundance: .; d_gene: .; v_gene: TRBV9; j_gene: TRBJ2-7; CDR3nt: TGTGTGTCGGACAGTTCCTACGAGCAGTACTTC; CDR3aa: CVSDSSYEQYF
abundance: .; d_gene: .; v_gene: TRBV7-9; j_gene: TRBJ2-7; CDR3nt: TGTGCCAGCAGCTTCACCGGGACTCTTTATTACTACGAGCAGTACTTC; CDR3aa: CASSFTGTLYYYEQYF
abundance: .; d_gene: TRBD1; v_gene: TRBV18; j_gene: TRBJ2-7; CDR3nt: TGTGCCAGCTCACCCCCCCCGGGACAGCCTTACGAGCAGTACTTC; CDR3aa: CASSPPPGQPYEQYF
abundance: .; d_gene: .; v_gene: TRBV6-4; j_gene: TRBJ2-1; CDR3nt: TGTGCCAGCAGTCTCCTGGACTCAGGCAATGAGCAGTTCTTC; CDR3aa: CASSLLDSGNEQFF
abundance: .; d_gene: .; v_gene: TRBV28; j_gene: TRBJ1-1; CDR3nt: TGTGCCAGCAGTTTAGCAGGAACGGACACTGAAGCTTTCTTT; CDR3aa: CASSLAGTDTEAFF
abundance: few; d_gene: .; v_gene: TRBV4-1; j_gene: TRBJ1-5; CDR3nt: TGCGCCAGCAGCCAAGTGGGCACTTCCCAGCCCCAGCATTTT; CDR3aa: CASSQVGTSQPQHF